This T cell receptor (beta chain) was observed in a study of cytomegalovirus exposure and HLA in healthy donors. Study overall: Earlier, 150 million to 200 million T cells were analyzed, and about 100 million unique TCR beta sequences were found among them.

PCR employed 60 Vbeta and 13 Jbeta primers. The table came from immunoSEQ multiplex PCR; TCRdb's copy has only in-frame clones and leaves some out. In all, the sample yields under 90,000 clones. V was pared by 4 bases and J by 3 bases, with 15 bases between. Germline CDR1 reads MGHRA; CDR2 reads YSYEKL. The CDR3 loop spans 15 amino acids. The sequencing sample was made of PBMCs. This clonotype was obtained from a man aged 50-60 years in good health and CMV-seropositive. The rearrangement uses TRBV4-1 and TRBJ1-1; D call uncertain. The DNA of the CDR3 is TGCGCCAGCAGCCCCCTGGCGGGTCCCCACACTGAAGCTTTCTTT. This translates into CASSPLAGPHTEAFF.